This T cell receptor beta chain was recovered during a study of OX40 agonist ivuxolimab in advanced cancers. Turning to the study itself: Intravenous ivuxolimab at 0.01 to 10 mg/kg was given to patients every 2 weeks. Aged about 23 to 80 with a mean of approximately 60 years, they were around 85% male. Partial responses were seen in three patients, one with hepatocellular carcinoma and two with cutaneous melanoma. Whole-study results and caveats: Part of the nonresponder group also had normalized T-cell clonal expansion that was low.

The count of this clone is one. The antigen is not known. Clones were sequenced by immunoSEQ multiplex PCR, and TCRdb holds only the in-frame ones, with some missing. The data contain approximately 84,000 clones, around 85% of them seen just once; the ten biggest clones take up just under 2%. The receptor comes from an adult with an advanced solid tumor such as melanoma, head and neck, liver or kidney cancer. The specimen was CD4+ or CD8+ T cells sorted from blood, collected in a trial of the OX40 agonist ivuxolimab.

CDR3 coding DNA: TGTGCCAGCAGCTTAGGGACTAGCGGGGCCCGAGGAGATACGCAGTATTTT. Protein product: CASSLGTSGARGDTQYF. The chain recombines TRBV11-3 with TRBJ2-3, with 12 bases identical to TRBD2. The CDR3 consists of 17 residues. Germline V gene sequence: CDR1 SGHNT, CDR2 YENEEA. The J segment lost 5 bases and the V segment lost 1 base, leaving 7 bases of the junction unmatched.